This T cell receptor (beta chain) came from a study of beta chain features in type 1 diabetes. Study findings and constraints: Type 1 diabetes patients had TCRB CDR3s that were shorter (moderately but significantly so) in all four CD4+ subsets. In comparison with healthy donors, patients had naive, central memory and Treg TCRB repertoires that appeared more similar.

Germline V gene data show CDR1 as SGDLS and CDR2 as YYNGEE. V shed 2 bases and J shed 5 bases, with 10 bases lying between them. The CDR3 sequence is 13 residues long. Expressed TCRB transcripts got sequenced, as all isolated RNA was reverse transcribed. Generated by immunoSEQ multiplex PCR, the TCRdb table keeps only in-frame clones and is missing some. The repertoire has about 180,000 clones, 7.8% of them found once; the top ten carry approximately 0.93%. This clone was counted between two and nine times. Its antigen is currently unknown. This chain connects TRBV9 to TRBJ2-5, with a possible D match to TRBD2 (6 bases). This receptor was taken from a woman aged 40 to 50 with type 1 diabetes. Material for sequencing was central memory CD4+ T cells from blood. The CDR3 nucleotides are TGTGCCAGCAGCGTGCGGGACGAGGAGACCCAGTACTTC. Translated: CASSVRDEETQYF.